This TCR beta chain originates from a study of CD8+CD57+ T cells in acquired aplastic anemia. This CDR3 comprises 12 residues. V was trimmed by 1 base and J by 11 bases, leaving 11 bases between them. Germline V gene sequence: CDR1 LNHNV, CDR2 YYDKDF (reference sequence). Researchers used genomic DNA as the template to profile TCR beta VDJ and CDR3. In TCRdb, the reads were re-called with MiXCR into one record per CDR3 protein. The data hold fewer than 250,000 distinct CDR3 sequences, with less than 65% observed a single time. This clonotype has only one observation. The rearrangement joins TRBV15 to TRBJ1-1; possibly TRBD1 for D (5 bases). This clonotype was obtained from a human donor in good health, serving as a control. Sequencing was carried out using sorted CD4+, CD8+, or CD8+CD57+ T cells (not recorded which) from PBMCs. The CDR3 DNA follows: TGTGCCACCAGCAGAGTGGGGCAGGCGGCTTTCTTT. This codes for CATSRVGQAAFF.